One sample yielded the 21 T cell receptor beta chains listed below, sequenced in a study of tumor and adjacent non-tumor tissue in lung cancer. The template was RNA from unsorted bulk tissue. More than 3 cm separated this lung sample from the edge of the tumor. TCRbeta libraries were built with three rounds of nested PCR, modified from ARM-PCR. TCRdb re-called the multiplex PCR reads through MiXCR, storing one row per CDR3 protein. This table holds 90,000 to 100,000 distinct CDR3 sequences, 75% to 85% found once. The specimen was distant non-tumor lung tissue. Source of these receptors: a man aged 55 to 70 with small cell lung cancer.

Concerning this clonotype: The junction differs from germline at one of its ends, possibly a read error. The chain carries TRBV6-6 and TRBJ1-4; D remains ambiguous. CDR1 and CDR2 (germline): MNHNY, SVGAGI (reference sequence). The CDR3 is made up of 16 amino acids. The CDR3 protein is CTSSSIALPLNEKLFF. The CDR3 DNA is TGTACCAGCAGTTCAATCGCACTGCCGCTTAATGAAAAACTGTTTTTT.

The rearrangement joins TRBV29-1 to TRBJ2-1; D unresolved. The CDR3 is made up of 15 amino acids. Germline V gene data show CDR1 as SQVTM and CDR2 as ANQGSEA. The V end was cut by 3 bases, the J end by 0 bases, with 12 bases between. The CDR3 DNA reads as TGCAGCGTTGACCGGCGGCATAGCTCCTACAATGAGCAGTTCTTC. This sequence encodes CSVDRRHSSYNEQFF.

This chain links TRBV4-3 with TRBJ2-6; D call uncertain. Germline CDR1 is LGHNA and CDR2 is YSLEER. There are 16 residues in the CDR3. Written as DNA, the CDR3 is TGCGCGAACAGCCAAGAGGCGGTGTCTGGGGCCAACGTCCTGACTTTC. Protein sequence: CANSQEAVSGANVLTF.

With regard to this clonotype: The germline gene is not matched at one end of the junction; a read error may be the cause. CDR3 residues: CASRSVGVRSYEQYF. In DNA form, the CDR3 reads TGTGCCAGCAGATCAGTGGGAGTGAGATCCTACGAGCAATACTTC. The chain has TRBV6-2 or TRBV6-3 and TRBJ2-7, with TRBD2 as a possible D gene (5 bases). This CDR3 contains 15 residues. Germline CDR1 MNHEY, CDR2 SVGEGT.

This clonotype was counted between two and nine times. A much bigger clone sits one base away, suggesting this may be a read error. The chain carries TRBV6-1 and TRBJ2-1; 15 bases line up with TRBD2. This CDR3 has 19 residues. Germline V gene data show CDR1 as MNHNS and CDR2 as SASEGT. With 4 bases clipped from V and 3 bases from J, the junction kept 10 bases outside the gene matches. The CDR3 DNA follows: TGTGCCAGCAGTGGATCCGGGACTAGCGGGAGGAGGGTCTACAATGAGCAGTTCTTC. This translates into CASSGSGTSGRRVYNEQFF.

As for this clonotype: A junction boundary mismatches the germline segment, possibly from a read error. Written as DNA, the CDR3 is TGCGCCAGCAGCCGGCGGGGGGGAGACTACGAGCAGTGCTTC. Translating it yields CASSRRGGDYEQCF. J is TRBJ2-7 and V is TRBV4-1; 9 nucleotides agree with TRBD2. CDR3 length equals 14 residues. Germline-derived CDR1 and CDR2 are MGHRA and YSYEKL.

Turning to this clonotype: Germline is not matched at one junction end, which may reflect a read error. The chain recombines TRBV11-2 with TRBJ1-4; D is undetermined. The CDR3 contains 15 residues. Germline V gene data show CDR1 as SGHAT and CDR2 as FQNNGV. CDR3: CASSLEAGESGKLFF. Written as DNA, the CDR3 is TGTGCCAGTAGCTTAGAGGCAGGCGAGTCGGGAAAACTGTTTTTT.

The chain carries TRBV6-2 or TRBV6-3 and TRBJ2-7, with 8 bases lining up with TRBD2. The CDR3 contains 14 residues. The J segment lost 6 bases and the V segment lost 8 bases, leaving 12 bases of the junction unmatched. Germline assignment: CDR1 MNHEY and CDR2 SVGEGT. CDR3 sequence (DNA): TGTGCCAGCTGTCCGGGACTAGTGGGAGTCGAGCAGTACGTC. Its translation is CASCPGLVGVEQYV.

Notes on this clonotype: No conserved phenylalanine or tryptophan is present at the end of the CDR3, so a read error is the likely explanation. This chain connects TRBV5-1 to TRBJ2-1; possibly TRBD2 for D (6 bases). V dropped 6 bases and J dropped 7 bases, with 20 bases sitting between them. Per the germline V gene, CDR1 is SGHRS and CDR2 is YFSETQ. The length of the CDR3 is 15 residues. The CDR3 DNA reads TGCGCCAGCACCCCTGGCGGGGCAGTTGGGAATGAGCAGTTCCTC. It is translated as CASTPGGAVGNEQFL.

Regarding this clonotype: A much bigger clone sits one base away, suggesting this may be a read error. V usage is TRBV6-2 or TRBV6-3 and J usage is TRBJ2-7, with D maybe TRBD2 (5 bases). Germline V CDR1 and CDR2: MNHEY, SVGEGT. This CDR3 is 15 amino acids long. The CDR3 DNA is TGTGCCAGCAGCCTCGCTGGGAGAGGCTCCCACGAGCAGTACTTC. Its protein product is CASSLAGRGSHEQYF.

The chain uses TRBV12-3 or TRBV12-4 and TRBJ1-2; 7 positions match TRBD1. The CDR3 is 15 residues long. J gave up 8 bases and V 7 bases, and 16 bases lay outside the gene matches. The CDR3 is CASIFAVAGGGGYTF. Written as DNA, the CDR3 is TGTGCCAGCATTTTCGCAGTGGCAGGGGGTGGCGGCTACACCTTC.

On this clonotype: Mismatch with germline at one junction end may stem from a read error. This chain uses TRBV12-3 or TRBV12-4 with TRBJ2-2; D gene unclear. The CDR3 consists of 14 residues. The CDR3 bases are TGTGTCAGCAGTTTTGGCGTGAGCACCGGGGAGCTGTTTTTT. Translated: CVSSFGVSTGELFF.

Regarding this clonotype: The junction departs from the called germline gene at one end, perhaps through a read error. The chain links TRBV5-5 to TRBJ2-2, with 7 bases that match TRBD2. The CDR3 loop spans 16 amino acids. The V gene's germline CDR1 is SGHKS and CDR2 YYEKEE (reference sequence). CDR3 residues: CASTNRGEGDTGEPFF. In nucleotides, the CDR3 is TGTGCCAGCACCAATCGGGGGGAGGGTGACACCGGGGAGCCGTTTTTT. Full variable domain (outside the CDR3, taken from reference TRBV5-5 and TRBJ2-2): DAGVTQSPTHLIKTRGQQVTLRCSPISGHKSVSWYQQVLGQGPQFIFQYYEKEERGRGNFPDRFSARQFPNYSSELNVNALLLGDSALYLCASTNRGEGDTGEPFFGEGSRLTVL.

With regard to this clonotype: At one end the junction does not follow the germline gene, possibly because of a read error. The rearrangement uses TRBV12-3 or TRBV12-4 and TRBJ1-1; D uncertain. This CDR3 comprises 11 residues. CDR3 residues: CASSYAGEAFF. In nucleotides, the CDR3 is TGTGCCAGCAGTTATGCGGGTGAAGCCTTCTTT.

The chain carries TRBV19 and TRBJ2-1; 7 nucleotides match TRBD2. V lost 1 base, J lost 7 bases, and 7 bases stayed unmatched. The CDR3 runs to 15 residues. Per the germline V gene, CDR1 is LNHDA and CDR2 is SQIVND (reference sequence). CDR3 sequence: CASSIAAGVANEQFF. DNA of the CDR3: TGTGCCAGTAGTATAGCCGCGGGAGTAGCAAATGAGCAGTTCTTC.

Turning to this clonotype: A junction end diverges from the germline sequence, so it may reflect a read error. The chain is built from TRBV6-6 and TRBJ2-3; D is undetermined. This CDR3 is built from 15 residues. Germline V gene data show CDR1 as MNHNY and CDR2 as SVGAGI (reference sequence). CDR3 coding DNA: TGTGCCAGCAGTAACTCCAAGGTAGCATCAGATACGCAGTATTTT. Its protein is CASSNSKVASDTQYF.

This clonotype was seen once. As the CDR3 is not closed by the conserved phenylalanine or tryptophan, this likely results from a read error. No DNA is shown, since the ends of the CDR3 on it are uncertain; the CDR3 is the one TCRdb lists. The V and J genes are TRBV11-2 and TRBJ1-1. The CDR3 is 15 amino acids in total, end residues counted. Germline V lookup: CDR1 SGHAT, CDR2 FQNNGV. The CDR3 loop is CDSSLSVEVFGEVFY.

CDR3 amino acids: CTSSQDGQRTYGYTF. CDR3 DNA sequence: TGCACAAGCAGCCAAGACGGACAACGGACCTATGGCTACACCTTC. V gene TRBV4-1 combines with J gene TRBJ1-2; D might be TRBD1 (5 bases). In germline, CDR1 is MGHRA, CDR2 YSYEKL. The CDR3 loop spans 15 amino acids.

Concerning this clonotype: Relative to the germline gene, one junction end is altered; a read error may explain this. The V call is TRBV14, the J call TRBJ1-1, with 7 bases that match TRBD1. CDR3 length: 13 residues. CDR1 is SGHDN and CDR2 is FVKESK in the germline V gene. The CDR3: CVSSQDWWTGTFF. DNA for the CDR3: TGTGTCAGCAGCCAAGATTGGTGGACAGGAACTTTCTTT.

In regard to this clonotype: One end of the junction fails to match germline, which may point to a read error. The genes are TRBV11-2 and TRBJ2-1; TRBD2 might be the D (6 bases). Germline V lookup: CDR1 SGHAT, CDR2 FQNNGV. The CDR3 contains 18 residues. This chain's CDR3 is CATSLGVVGGYYYNERFF. The CDR3 DNA follows: TGTGCCACCAGCTTAGGAGTAGTGGGAGGCTACTACTACAATGAGCGGTTCTTC.

This clonotype was detected many times. V and J are TRBV7-9 and TRBJ2-7; TRBD1 agrees at 8 bases. CDR3 size: 14 residues. Unmatched junction bases numbered 9, after V lost 5 bases and J lost 6 bases. The V gene's germline CDR1 is SEHNR and CDR2 FQNEAQ (reference sequence). The CDR3: CASSPDRARPEQYF. The CDR3 nucleotides are TGTGCCAGCAGCCCGGACAGGGCAAGACCCGAGCAGTACTTC.